The 10 T cell receptor beta chains below were found in one sample sequenced in a study of early T cells in non-severe SARS-CoV-2 infection (dated by TCRdb to the early 2020s). Receptor amplification or capture employed 5' RACE. The instrument given in TCRdb is NextSeq 500. TCRdb itself trimmed the public reads at Q25 with fastp, ran MiXCR and retained productive beta chains. Every CDR3 protein is listed once, alongside the most common genes and DNA of its rows. The sample table records 38,000 or so distinct CDR3 sequences; about 4.5% of these occur just once. Jointly, the top ten make up about 16% of the sample. Sequenced input: whole blood. The receptor set was obtained from an adult who was a healthcare worker with PCR-confirmed SARS-CoV-2 infection or an uninfected control (not recorded which).

This clonotype was counted ten times or more. V and J are TRBV20-1 and TRBJ2-5; 10 bases are shared with TRBD2. The ends lost 6 bases at V and 7 bases at J; junction bases unmatched: 17. Germline-derived CDR1 and CDR2 are DFQATT and SNEGSKA (reference sequence). The CDR3 is 16 residues long. CDR3 loop: CSAVDGASGGRGTQYF. DNA of the CDR3: TGCAGTGCAGTCGACGGGGCTAGCGGGGGCCGCGGGACCCAGTACTTC.

This clonotype was seen at least ten times. The chain links TRBV13 to TRBJ2-7, with 8 bases fitting TRBD1. With 0 bases clipped from V and 5 bases from J, the junction kept 3 bases outside the gene matches. This CDR3 comprises 14 residues. From germline, CDR1 is PRHDT and CDR2 FYEKMQ (reference sequence). CDR3 DNA: TGTGCCAGCAGCTTAGGCCGGACAGGGAACGAGCAGTACTTC. This encodes CASSLGRTGNEQYF.

The rearrangement joins TRBV20-1 to TRBJ1-5; no clear D gene. Trimming cost V 1 base and J 2 bases, with 6 bases left between them. This CDR3 is built from 13 residues. The germline V gene has CDR1 DFQATT and CDR2 SNEGSKA (reference sequence). The CDR3 reads CSARVEGNQPQHF. CDR3 nucleotide sequence: TGCAGTGCTAGAGTGGAGGGCAATCAGCCCCAGCATTTT.

This clonotype appeared a few times. The chain couples TRBV18 to TRBJ1-1; D unresolved. V gave up 4 bases and J gave up 2 bases, with 8 bases separating them. Germline-derived CDR1 and CDR2 are KGHSH and LQKENI. CDR3 length equals 13 residues. The CDR3 DNA reads TGTGCCAGCTCACTTTTAAGAAACACTGAAGCTTTCTTT. Its protein is CASSLLRNTEAFF.

This clonotype was observed at least ten times. The chain has TRBV12-5 and TRBJ1-1; D ambiguous. Between the trimmed V and J ends, which lost 6 bases and 11 bases, there was a span of 13 bases. The germline V gene encodes CDR1 LGHNT and CDR2 FRNRAP. This CDR3 comprises 11 residues. The CDR3 sequence: CASGLLGKAFF. CDR3 nucleotides: TGTGCTAGTGGCCTACTGGGGAAGGCTTTCTTT. The whole variable domain, remainder taken from reference TRBV12-5 and TRBJ1-1, is DARVTQTPRHKVTEMGQEVTMRCQPILGHNTVFWYRQTMMQGLELLAYFRNRAPLDDSGMPKDRFSAEMPDATLATLKIQPSEPRDSAVYFCASGLLGKAFFGQGTRLTVV.

This clonotype was seen at least ten times. V usage is TRBV5-1 and J usage is TRBJ1-2, with D possibly TRBD1 on 6 matching bases. This CDR3 is built from 13 residues. The V end was cut by 0 bases, the J end by 10 bases, with 13 bases between. CDR1 SGHRS and CDR2 YFSETQ come from the germline V gene. CDR3 nucleotides: TGCGCCAGCAGCTTGGGACAGGCAGGAGACTACACCTTC. Its translation is CASSLGQAGDYTF.

The sample holds many counts of this clonotype. V is TRBV12-3 or TRBV12-4 and J is TRBJ2-1; D remains ambiguous. The CDR3 has 12 residues. The V and J ends lost 8 bases and 9 bases respectively, with 14 bases between them. The CDR3 region is CASRGLGGEQFF. CDR3 nucleotides: TGTGCCAGCCGTGGGCTCGGTGGTGAGCAGTTCTTC.

This clonotype was picked up many times. The CDR3: CASSPGLVEQFF. In nucleotides, the CDR3 is TGTGCCAGCAGTCCGGGACTAGTTGAGCAGTTCTTC. This sequence joins TRBV12-3 or TRBV12-4 and TRBJ2-1, with 8 bases lining up with TRBD2. The length of the CDR3 is 12 residues. V lost 5 bases, J lost 9 bases, and 3 bases stayed unmatched.

In its sample, this clonotype was seen a few times. The V and J genes are TRBV6-1 and TRBJ1-1, with D uncertain. In germline, CDR1 is MNHNS, CDR2 SASEGT. The CDR3 is 15 residues long. V was cut by 7 bases and J by 4 bases, with 19 bases left in between. Written as DNA, the CDR3 is TGTGCCAGCACGGGAGGGAAGACGGGATCCACTGAAGCTTTCTTT. Translation gives CASTGGKTGSTEAFF.

This clonotype was seen only a few times. The rearrangement uses TRBV3-1 and TRBJ2-3; 9 bases line up with TRBD2. Germline V gene lookup returns CDR1 LGHDT and CDR2 YNNKEL (reference sequence). J lost 2 bases, V lost 0 bases, and 9 bases had no gene match. The CDR3 runs to 18 residues. Written as DNA, the CDR3 is TGTGCCAGCAGCCAAGATAGCGGGGGCGGAACGTTCACAGATACGCAGTATTTT. Protein sequence: CASSQDSGGGTFTDTQYF.